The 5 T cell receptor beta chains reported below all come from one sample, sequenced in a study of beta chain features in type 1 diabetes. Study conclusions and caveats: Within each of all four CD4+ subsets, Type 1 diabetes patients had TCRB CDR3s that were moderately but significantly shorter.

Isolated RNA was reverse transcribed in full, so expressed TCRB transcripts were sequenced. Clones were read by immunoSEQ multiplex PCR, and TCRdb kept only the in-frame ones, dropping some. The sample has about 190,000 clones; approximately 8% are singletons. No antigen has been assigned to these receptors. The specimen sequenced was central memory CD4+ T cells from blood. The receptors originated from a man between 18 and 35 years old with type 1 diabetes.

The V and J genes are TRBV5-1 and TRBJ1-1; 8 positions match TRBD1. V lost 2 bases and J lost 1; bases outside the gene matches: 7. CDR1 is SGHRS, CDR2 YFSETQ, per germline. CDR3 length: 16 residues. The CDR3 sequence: CASSFGQGTSNTEAFF. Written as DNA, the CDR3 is TGCGCCAGCAGCTTTGGACAGGGAACCTCGAACACTGAAGCTTTCTTT.

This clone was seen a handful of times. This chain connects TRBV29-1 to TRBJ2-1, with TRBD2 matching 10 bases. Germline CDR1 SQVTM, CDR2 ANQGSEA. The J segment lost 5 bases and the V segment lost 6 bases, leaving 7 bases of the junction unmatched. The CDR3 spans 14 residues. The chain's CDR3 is CSVTGTSVNNEQFF. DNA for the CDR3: TGCAGCGTAACCGGGACTAGCGTCAACAATGAGCAGTTCTTC.

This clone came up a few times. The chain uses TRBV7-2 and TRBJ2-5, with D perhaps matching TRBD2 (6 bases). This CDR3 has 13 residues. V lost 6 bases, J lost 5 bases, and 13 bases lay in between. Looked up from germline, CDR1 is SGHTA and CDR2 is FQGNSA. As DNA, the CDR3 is TGTGCCAGCAGTACGACTAGAGGGGAGACCCAGTACTTC. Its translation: CASSTTRGETQYF.

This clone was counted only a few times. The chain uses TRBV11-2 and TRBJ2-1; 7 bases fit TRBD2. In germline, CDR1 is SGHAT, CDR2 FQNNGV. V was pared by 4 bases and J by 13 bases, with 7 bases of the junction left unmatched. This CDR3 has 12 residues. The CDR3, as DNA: TGTGCCAGCAGCTCGGGGGGACTATTCCAGTTCTTC. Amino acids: CASSSGGLFQFF. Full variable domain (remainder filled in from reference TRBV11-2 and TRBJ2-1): EAGVAQSPRYKIIEKRQSVAFWCNPISGHATLYWYQQILGQGPKLLIQFQNNGVVDDSQLPKDRFSAERLKGVDSTLKIQPAKLEDSAVYLCASSSGGLFQFFGPGTRLTVL.

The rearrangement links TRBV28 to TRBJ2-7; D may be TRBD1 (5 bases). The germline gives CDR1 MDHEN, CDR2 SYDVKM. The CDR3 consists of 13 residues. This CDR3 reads CVASNRGNYEQYF. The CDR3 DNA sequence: TGTGTCGCCAGCAATAGGGGTAACTACGAGCAGTACTTC.